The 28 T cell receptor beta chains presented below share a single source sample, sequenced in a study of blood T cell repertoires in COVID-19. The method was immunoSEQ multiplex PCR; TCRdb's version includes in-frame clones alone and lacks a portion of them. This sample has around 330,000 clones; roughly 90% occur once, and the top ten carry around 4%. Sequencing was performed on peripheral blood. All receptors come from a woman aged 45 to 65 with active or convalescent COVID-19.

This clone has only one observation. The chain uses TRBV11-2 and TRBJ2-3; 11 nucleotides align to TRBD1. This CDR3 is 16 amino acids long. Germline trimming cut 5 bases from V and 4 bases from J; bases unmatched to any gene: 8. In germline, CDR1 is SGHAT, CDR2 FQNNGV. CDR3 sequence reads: CASSRRTGGAADTQYF. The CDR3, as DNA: TGTGCCAGCAGCCGCCGGACAGGGGGCGCCGCAGATACGCAGTATTTT.

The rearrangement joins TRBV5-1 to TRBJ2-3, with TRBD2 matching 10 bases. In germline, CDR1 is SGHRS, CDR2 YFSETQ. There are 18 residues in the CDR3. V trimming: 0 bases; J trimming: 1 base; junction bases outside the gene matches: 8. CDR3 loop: CASSLGPSGGFRTDTQYF. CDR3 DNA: TGCGCCAGCAGCTTGGGCCCTAGCGGGGGTTTTCGCACAGATACGCAGTATTTT.

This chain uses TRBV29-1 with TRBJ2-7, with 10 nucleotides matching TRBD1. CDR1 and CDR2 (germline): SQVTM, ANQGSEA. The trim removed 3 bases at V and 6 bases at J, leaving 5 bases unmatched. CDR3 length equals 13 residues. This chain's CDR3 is CSVESGDRGEQYF. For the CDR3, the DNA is TGCAGCGTTGAGTCTGGGGACAGGGGCGAGCAGTACTTC.

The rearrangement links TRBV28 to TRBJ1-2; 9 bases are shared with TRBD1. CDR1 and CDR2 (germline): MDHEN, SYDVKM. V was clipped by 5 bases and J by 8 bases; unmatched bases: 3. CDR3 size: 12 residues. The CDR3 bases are TGTGCCAGCAGTAGACAGGGGGGCGGCTACACCTTC. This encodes CASSRQGGGYTF.

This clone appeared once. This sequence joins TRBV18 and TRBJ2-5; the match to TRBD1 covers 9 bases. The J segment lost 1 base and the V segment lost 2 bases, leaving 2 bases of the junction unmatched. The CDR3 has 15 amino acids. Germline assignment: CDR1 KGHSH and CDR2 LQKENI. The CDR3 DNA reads TGTGCCAGCTCACCAGGGACAGGGACCCAAGAGACCCAGTACTTC. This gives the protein CASSPGTGTQETQYF. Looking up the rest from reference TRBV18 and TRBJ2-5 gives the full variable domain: NAGVMQNPRHLVRRRGQEARLRCSPMKGHSHVYWYRQLPEEGLKFMVYLQKENIIDESGMPKERFSAEFPKEGPSILRIQQVVRGDSAAYFCASSPGTGTQETQYFGPGTRLLVL.

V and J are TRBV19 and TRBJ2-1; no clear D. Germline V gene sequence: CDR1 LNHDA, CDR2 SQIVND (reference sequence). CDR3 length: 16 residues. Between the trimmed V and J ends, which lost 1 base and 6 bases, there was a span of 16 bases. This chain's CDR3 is CASSIVRPVDFNEQFF. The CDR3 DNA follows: TGTGCCAGTAGTATAGTTAGGCCCGTAGACTTCAATGAGCAGTTCTTC.

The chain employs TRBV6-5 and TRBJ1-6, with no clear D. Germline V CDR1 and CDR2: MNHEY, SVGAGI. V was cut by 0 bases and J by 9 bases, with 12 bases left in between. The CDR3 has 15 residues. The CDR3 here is CASSYSDERGSPLHF. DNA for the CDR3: TGTGCCAGCAGTTACTCTGACGAGCGAGGTTCACCCCTCCACTTT.

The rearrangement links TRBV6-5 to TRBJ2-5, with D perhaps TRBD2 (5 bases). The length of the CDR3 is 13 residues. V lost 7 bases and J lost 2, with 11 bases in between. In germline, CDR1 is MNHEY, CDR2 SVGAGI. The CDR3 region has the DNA TGTGCCAGCACCCGACTACCACAAGAGACCCAGTACTTC. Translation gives CASTRLPQETQYF.

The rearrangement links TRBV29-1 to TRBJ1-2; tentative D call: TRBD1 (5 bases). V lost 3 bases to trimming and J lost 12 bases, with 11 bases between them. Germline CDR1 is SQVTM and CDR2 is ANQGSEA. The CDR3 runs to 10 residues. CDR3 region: CSVDAQGHTF. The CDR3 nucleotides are TGCAGCGTTGATGCCCAGGGTCACACCTTC.

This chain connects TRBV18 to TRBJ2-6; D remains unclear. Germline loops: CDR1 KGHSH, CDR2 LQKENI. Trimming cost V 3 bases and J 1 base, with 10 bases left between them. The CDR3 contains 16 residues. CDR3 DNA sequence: TGTGCCAGCTCACCGACTGGGTTATCTGGGGCCAACGTCCTGACTTTC. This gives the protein CASSPTGLSGANVLTF.

The CDR3 loop is CASSPLDSNQPQHF. Here the CDR3 DNA reads TGTGCCAGCTCGCCTCTAGATAGCAATCAGCCCCAGCATTTT. This sequence joins TRBV18 and TRBJ1-5; no definite D call. The V gene's germline CDR1 is KGHSH and CDR2 LQKENI. V was trimmed by 6 bases and J by 0 bases, leaving 9 bases between them. The CDR3 covers 14 residues. The complete variable domain, with remaining parts taken from reference TRBV18 and TRBJ1-5, reads NAGVMQNPRHLVRRRGQEARLRCSPMKGHSHVYWYRQLPEEGLKFMVYLQKENIIDESGMPKERFSAEFPKEGPSILRIQQVVRGDSAAYFCASSPLDSNQPQHFGDGTRLSIL.

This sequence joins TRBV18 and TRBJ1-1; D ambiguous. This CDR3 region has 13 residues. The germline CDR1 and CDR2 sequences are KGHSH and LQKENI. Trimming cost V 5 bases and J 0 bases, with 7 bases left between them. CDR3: CASSSLVNTEAFF. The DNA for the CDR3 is TGTGCCAGCTCATCTTTAGTGAACACTGAAGCTTTCTTT.

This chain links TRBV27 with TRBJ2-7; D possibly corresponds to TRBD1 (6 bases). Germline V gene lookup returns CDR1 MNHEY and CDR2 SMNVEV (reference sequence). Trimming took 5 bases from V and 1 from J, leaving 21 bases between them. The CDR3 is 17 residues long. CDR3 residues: CASSARQVPPASYEQYF. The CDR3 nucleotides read TGTGCCAGCAGTGCCAGACAGGTACCCCCCGCTTCCTACGAGCAGTACTTC.

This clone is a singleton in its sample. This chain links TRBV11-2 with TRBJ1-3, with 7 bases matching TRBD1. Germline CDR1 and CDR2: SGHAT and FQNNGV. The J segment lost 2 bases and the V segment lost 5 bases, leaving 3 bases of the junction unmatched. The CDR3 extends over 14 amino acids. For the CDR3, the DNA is TGTGCCAGCAGCCAGACAGGGACTGGAAACACCATATATTTT. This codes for CASSQTGTGNTIYF. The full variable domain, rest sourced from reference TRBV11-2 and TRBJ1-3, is EAGVAQSPRYKIIEKRQSVAFWCNPISGHATLYWYQQILGQGPKLLIQFQNNGVVDDSQLPKDRFSAERLKGVDSTLKIQPAKLEDSAVYLCASSQTGTGNTIYFGEGSWLTVV.

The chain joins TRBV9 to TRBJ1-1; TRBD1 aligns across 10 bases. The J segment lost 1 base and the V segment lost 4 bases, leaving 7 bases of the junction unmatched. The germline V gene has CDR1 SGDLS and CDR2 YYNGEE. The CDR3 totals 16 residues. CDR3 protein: CASSPVDRGGNTEAFF. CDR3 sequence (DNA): TGTGCCAGCAGCCCAGTGGACAGGGGGGGGAACACTGAAGCTTTCTTT.

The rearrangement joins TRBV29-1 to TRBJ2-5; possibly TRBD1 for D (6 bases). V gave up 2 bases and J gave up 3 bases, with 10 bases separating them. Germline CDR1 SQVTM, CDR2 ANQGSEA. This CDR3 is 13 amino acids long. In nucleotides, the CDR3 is TGCAGCGTTGAAAGGACAGCAAAAGAGACCCAGTACTTC. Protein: CSVERTAKETQYF.

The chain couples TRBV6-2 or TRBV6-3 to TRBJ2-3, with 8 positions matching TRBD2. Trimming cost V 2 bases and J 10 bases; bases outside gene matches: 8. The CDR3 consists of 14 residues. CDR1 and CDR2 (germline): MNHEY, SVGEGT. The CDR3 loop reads CASSYGAGGLAQYF. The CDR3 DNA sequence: TGTGCCAGCAGTTACGGTGCGGGGGGACTCGCGCAGTATTTT.

CDR3 amino acids: CASSLRGGRLYEQFF. In nucleotides, the CDR3 is TGTGCCAGCAGCTTAAGGGGTGGAAGGTTATATGAGCAGTTCTTC. This chain uses TRBV7-9 with TRBJ2-1, with D possibly being TRBD1 (5 bases). The V gene lost 2 bases and the J gene lost 8 bases, with 16 bases spanning the gap. Germline V CDR1 and CDR2: SEHNR, FQNEAQ (reference sequence). The CDR3 covers 15 residues.

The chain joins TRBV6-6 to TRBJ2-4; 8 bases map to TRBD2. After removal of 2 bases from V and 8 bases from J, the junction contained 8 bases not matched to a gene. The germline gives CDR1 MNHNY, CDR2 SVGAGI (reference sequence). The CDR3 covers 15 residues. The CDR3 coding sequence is TGTGCCAGCAGTTACGATGGTAGCGGGATTGACATTCAGTACTTC. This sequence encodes CASSYDGSGIDIQYF.

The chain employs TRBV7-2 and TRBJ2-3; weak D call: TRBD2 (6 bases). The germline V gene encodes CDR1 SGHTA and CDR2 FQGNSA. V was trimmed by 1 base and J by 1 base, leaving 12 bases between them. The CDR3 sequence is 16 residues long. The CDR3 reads CASSLVRGLRTDTQYF. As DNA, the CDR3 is TGTGCCAGCAGCTTAGTAAGGGGACTGCGCACAGATACGCAGTATTTT.

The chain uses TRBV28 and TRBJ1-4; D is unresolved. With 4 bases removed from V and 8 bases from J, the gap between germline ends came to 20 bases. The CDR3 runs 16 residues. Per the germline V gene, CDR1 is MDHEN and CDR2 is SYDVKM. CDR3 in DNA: TGTGCCAGCAGTTCCCCGCGGGAGGGAGAGGAAGAAAAACTGTTTTTT. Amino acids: CASSSPREGEEEKLFF.

The CDR3, as DNA: TGTGCCAGCAGCTTAAGCAGCGGGAGGCGCCCTGGGGCCAACGTCCTGACTTTC. Translating it yields CASSLSSGRRPGANVLTF. V gene TRBV7-8 combines with J gene TRBJ2-6; 9 positions agree with TRBD2. The germline V gene encodes CDR1 SGHVS and CDR2 FQNEAQ. CDR3 size: 18 residues. After removal of 2 bases from V and 2 bases from J, the junction contained 7 bases not matched to a gene.

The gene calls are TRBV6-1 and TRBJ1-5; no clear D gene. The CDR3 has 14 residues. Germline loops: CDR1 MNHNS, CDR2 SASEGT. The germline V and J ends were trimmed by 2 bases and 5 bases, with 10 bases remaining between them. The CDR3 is CASSELGVDQPQHF. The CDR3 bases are TGTGCCAGCAGTGAACTCGGGGTGGATCAGCCCCAGCATTTT.

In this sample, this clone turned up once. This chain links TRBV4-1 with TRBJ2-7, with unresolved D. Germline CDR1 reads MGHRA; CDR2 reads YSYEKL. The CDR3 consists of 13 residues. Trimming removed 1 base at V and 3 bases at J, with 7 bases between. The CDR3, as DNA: TGCGCCAGCAGCCAAGGTATATACTACGAGCAGTACTTC. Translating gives CASSQGIYYEQYF.

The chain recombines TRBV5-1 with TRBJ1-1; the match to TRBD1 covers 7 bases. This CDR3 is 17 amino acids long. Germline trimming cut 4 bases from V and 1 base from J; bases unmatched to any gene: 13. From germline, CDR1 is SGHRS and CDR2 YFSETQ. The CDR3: CASSQRFSGTANTEAFF. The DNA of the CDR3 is TGCGCCAGCAGCCAGAGGTTTTCCGGGACAGCGAACACTGAAGCTTTCTTT.

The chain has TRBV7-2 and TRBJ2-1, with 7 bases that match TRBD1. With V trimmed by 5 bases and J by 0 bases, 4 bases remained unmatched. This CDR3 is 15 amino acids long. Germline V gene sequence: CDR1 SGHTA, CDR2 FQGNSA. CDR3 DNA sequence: TGTGCCAGCAGCACAGGGGTTACCTCCTACAATGAGCAGTTCTTC. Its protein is CASSTGVTSYNEQFF.

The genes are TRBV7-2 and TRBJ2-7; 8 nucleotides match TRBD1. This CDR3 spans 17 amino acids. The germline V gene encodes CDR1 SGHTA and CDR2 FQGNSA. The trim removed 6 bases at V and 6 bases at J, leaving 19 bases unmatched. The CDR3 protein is CASRARGGAGGAPEQYF. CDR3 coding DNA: TGTGCCAGCAGGGCACGAGGTGGGGCAGGGGGCGCGCCCGAGCAGTACTTC.

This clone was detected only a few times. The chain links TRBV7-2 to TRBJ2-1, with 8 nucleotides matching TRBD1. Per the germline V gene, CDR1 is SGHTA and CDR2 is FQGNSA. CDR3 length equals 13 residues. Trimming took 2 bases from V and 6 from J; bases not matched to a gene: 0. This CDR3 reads CASSLTGGNEQFF. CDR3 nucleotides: TGTGCCAGCAGCTTAACAGGGGGCAATGAGCAGTTCTTC.